This T cell receptor (beta chain) was retrieved from a study of blood T cells in healthy people across ages. Study-wide points: Older individuals had lower TCR beta diversity per million T cells (the decline was roughly linear).

The use of a sample-barcoded 5' primer and a J-beta primer mix characterized a second PCR of roughly 6 to 11 cycles. The template-switch adaptor, which had 12 random nucleotides, put a tag on each cDNA molecule. Samples each returned at least 3 million CDR3-containing paired-end reads. TCRdb re-called the 5' RACE reads through MiXCR, storing one row per CDR3 protein. The sample yields just under 900,000 distinct CDR3 sequences, about 30% seen once. Between the trimmed V and J ends, which lost 5 bases and 0 bases, there was a span of 13 bases. Looked up from germline, CDR1 is MDHEN and CDR2 is SYDVKM. This CDR3 contains 16 residues. Donors ranged from about 6 to 90 years old and were healthy Caucasians in Russia. For this clonotype: What it binds is not known.

Sequencing was carried out using blood. The chain couples TRBV28 to TRBJ1-4, with a tentative D call TRBD1 (6 bases). The clonotype was recovered from a woman aged 80 or older in good health. CDR3: CASSTPGEPTNEKLFF. CDR3 bases: TGTGCCAGCAGTACCCCAGGGGAACCAACTAATGAAAAACTGTTTTTT.